A single sample gave rise to the 7 T cell receptor beta chains below, sequenced in a study of blood T cells in healthy people across ages. Combining a sample-barcoded 5' primer with a J-beta primer mix, a second PCR ran for roughly 7 to 12 cycles. TCRdb re-called the 5' RACE reads with MiXCR, one entry per CDR3 protein. The sample records about 1.5 million distinct CDR3 sequences, 40% to 45% being singletons. Sequenced sample: blood. Receptors originate from a woman aged 18-29 years in good health.

This chain connects TRBV5-1 to TRBJ1-3, with D possibly matching TRBD1 (5 bases). V was clipped by 4 bases and J by 1 base, with 15 bases between them. Per the germline V gene, CDR1 is SGHRS and CDR2 is YFSETQ. CDR3 length: 16 residues. The CDR3 here is CASSPISQGSGNTIYF. Written as DNA, the CDR3 is TGCGCCAGCAGCCCCATCTCCCAGGGTTCTGGAAACACCATATATTTT.

This clonotype was counted only a few times. This sequence joins TRBV6-1 and TRBJ2-3; D not certain. The CDR3 length is 12 residues. The germline V gene has CDR1 MNHNS and CDR2 SASEGT. Trimming removed 0 bases at V and 8 bases at J, with 6 bases between. Here the CDR3 DNA reads TGTGCCAGCAGTGAAGCGCTCGGTACGCAGTATTTT. Protein sequence: CASSEALGTQYF.

The chain combines TRBV3-1 with TRBJ2-1; D is uncertain. The V end lost 1 base, the J end lost 6 bases, and 10 bases lay between the germline ends. The CDR3 has 14 residues. CDR1 and CDR2 (germline): LGHDT, YNNKEL (reference sequence). The CDR3 bases are TGTGCCAGCAGCCAAGTAGGGATCGGCAATGAGCAGTTCTTC. This codes for CASSQVGIGNEQFF.

This clonotype was seen only a few times. The rearrangement links TRBV7-2 to TRBJ2-3; tentatively, D is TRBD2 (5 bases). The CDR3 has 13 residues. Looked up from germline, CDR1 is SGHTA and CDR2 is FQGNSA. V was clipped by 6 bases and J by 9 bases, with 16 bases between them. CDR3 region: CASSYSGVPTQYF. The CDR3 DNA is TGTGCCAGCAGTTATTCCGGGGTTCCCACGCAGTATTTT.

The chain links TRBV7-2 to TRBJ1-5, with TRBD1 matching 8 bases. Germline assignment: CDR1 SGHTA and CDR2 FQGNSA. The V segment lost 5 bases and the J segment 7 bases; nucleotides outside the gene matches: 7. This CDR3 has 14 residues. The CDR3 spells CASSVDRGQQPQHF. Written as DNA, the CDR3 is TGTGCCAGCAGCGTCGACAGGGGTCAGCAGCCCCAGCATTTT.

This clonotype has a count of ten or more. The rearrangement links TRBV29-1 to TRBJ2-1; no definite D call. Trimming cost V 2 bases and J 6 bases, with 8 bases left between them. The germline CDR1 and CDR2 sequences are SQVTM and ANQGSEA. The CDR3 sequence is 12 residues long. CDR3 sequence (DNA): TGCAGCGTTGAAATTAGGGTCAATGAGCAGTTCTTC. Its translation is CSVEIRVNEQFF.

The V call is TRBV30, the J call TRBJ2-6; perhaps TRBD2 as D (5 bases). Trimming left V 3 bases short and J 2 bases short, with 17 bases between. The CDR3 extends over 17 amino acids. Germline CDR1 reads GTSNPN; CDR2 reads SVGIG (reference sequence). The CDR3 loop reads CAWRRGLGSAGANVLTF. DNA of the CDR3: TGTGCCTGGAGGAGAGGACTTGGGAGCGCTGGGGCCAACGTCCTGACTTTC.